This is a list of T cell receptor beta chains from one sample in a study of blood T cells in healthy people across ages. From the 5' RACE reads, TCRdb called clonotypes with MiXCR, one entry per CDR3 protein. The data contain approximately 800,000 distinct CDR3 sequences, about 48% of them seen just once; the ten biggest clones take up roughly 40%. Sequencing was performed on blood. These receptors were taken from a man older than 75 in good health. CDR3s include the opening cysteine and the closing phenylalanine or tryptophan. Fields, in order: J gene, D gene, V gene, clone size, CDR3 protein, CDR3 DNA. A D gene is named only where the DNA matches it firmly. Rows may omit the clone size; those that give it use once, few, many or a size class.

TRBJ1-1	-	TRBV6-1	-	CASRKEGGNTEAFF	TGTGCCAGCAGAAAAGAGGGGGGGAACACTGAAGCTTTCTTT
TRBJ2-5	-	TRBV7-2	-	CASSLVLGGNGEQYF	TGTGCCAGCAGCTTAGTACTGGGCGGGAATGGTGAGCAGTACTTC
TRBJ2-7	-	TRBV7-9	-	CASSQQGYNEQYF	TGTGCCAGCAGCCAACAGGGTTACAATGAGCAGTACTTC
TRBJ2-1	TRBD2	TRBV15	-	CATSRSGTRVNEQFF	TGTGCCACCAGCAGATCCGGGACTAGGGTTAATGAGCAGTTCTTC
TRBJ1-2	-	TRBV28	once	CASRRPDIRDGYTF	TGTGCCAGCAGACGACCTGATATTCGGGATGGCTACACCTTC
TRBJ2-7	-	TRBV6-5	once	CASSYSSGSGLEQYF	TGTGCCAGCAGTTACTCTTCGGGTTCAGGTCTCGAGCAGTACTTC
TRBJ1-1	-	TRBV25-1	-	CASSPPGGGTEAFF	TGTGCCAGCTCCCCACCGGGGGGAGGCACTGAAGCTTTCTTT
TRBJ2-3	TRBD2	TRBV29-1	few	CSVLAATQYF	TGCAGCGTACTAGCGGCAACGCAGTATTTT
TRBJ2-1	-	TRBV6-5	-	CATRDTGLYNEQFF	TGTGCCACCCGGGACACGGGACTCTATAATGAGCAGTTCTTC
TRBJ2-6	-	TRBV6-2/TRBV6-3	many	CASSYHSGANVLTF	TGTGCCAGCAGTTACCACTCTGGGGCCAACGTCCTGACTTTC
TRBJ2-4	TRBD2	TRBV20-1	-	CSASLGSGRGNIQYF	TGCAGTGCTAGTCTAGGTAGCGGGAGAGGTAACATTCAGTACTTC
TRBJ2-1	-	TRBV7-2	-	CASSLAGESWNEQFF	TGTGCCAGCAGCTTAGCGGGGGAATCCTGGAATGAGCAGTTCTTC
TRBJ2-1	TRBD1	TRBV6-5	few	CASRTGGGEQFF	TGTGCCAGCAGGACAGGGGGGGGTGAGCAGTTCTTC
TRBJ2-4	-	TRBV30	-	CAWSRLPSVLVKNIQYF	TGTGCCTGGAGTCGACTTCCAAGCGTTCTAGTCAAAAACATTCAGTACTTC
TRBJ2-1	TRBD2	TRBV12-3/TRBV12-4	few	CASSPSGRYWGEQFF	TGTGCCAGCAGTCCGAGCGGGAGATATTGGGGTGAGCAGTTCTTC
TRBJ2-1	TRBD2	TRBV29-1	-	CSVVAGALRQFF	TGCAGCGTTGTAGCGGGAGCTTTACGGCAGTTCTTC
TRBJ2-3	-	TRBV20-1	-	CSARSAGSYTDTQYF	TGCAGTGCTAGATCTGCGGGCAGCTACACAGATACGCAGTATTTT
TRBJ2-7	-	TRBV4-2	-	CASSQEVQWFYEQYF	TGTGCCAGCAGCCAAGAAGTACAATGGTTCTACGAGCAGTACTTC
TRBJ2-4	TRBD2	TRBV3-1	-	CASSPERAGEQYF	TGTGCCAGCAGCCCCGAGCGGGCGGGGGAGCAGTACTTC
TRBJ2-7	TRBD1	TRBV6-1	-	CASSTGTVYEQYF	TGTGCCAGCAGCACCGGGACAGTCTACGAGCAGTACTTC
TRBJ2-3	-	TRBV20-1	-	CSARSGWGTQYF	TGCAGTGCTAGATCAGGGTGGGGGACGCAGTATTTT
TRBJ2-1	TRBD2	TRBV24-1	few	CATSDRLAGGPAYNEQFF	TGTGCCACCAGTGATCGACTAGCGGGAGGGCCCGCGTACAATGAGCAGTTCTTC
TRBJ2-7	TRBD2	TRBV10-2	-	CASSHGLAGYEQYF	TGCGCCAGCAGCCACGGACTAGCGGGCTACGAGCAGTACTTC
TRBJ2-5	TRBD1	TRBV10-3	many	CAVGTGVFQYF	TGTGCCGTCGGGACAGGGGTCTTTCAGTACTTC
TRBJ2-7	-	TRBV20-1	few	CSARGEGPYEQYF	TGCAGTGCTAGAGGCGAAGGACCCTACGAGCAGTACTTC
TRBJ2-7	-	TRBV10-3	-	CAISVGGEGCEQYF	TGTGCCATCAGTGTCGGAGGTGAGGGCTGCGAGCAGTACTTC
TRBJ2-1	TRBD1	TRBV6-2/TRBV6-3	few	CASRIDRVNEQFF	TGTGCCAGCAGAATCGACAGGGTCAATGAGCAGTTCTTC
TRBJ2-3	-	TRBV7-3	few	CASSPTGWETDTQYF	TGTGCCAGCAGCCCAACCGGGTGGGAAACCGATACGCAGTATTTT
TRBJ1-2	TRBD1	TRBV4-2	-	CASSHPGQPNYGYTF	TGTGCCAGCAGCCATCCGGGACAGCCTAACTATGGCTACACCTTC
TRBJ2-1	-	TRBV7-9	once	CASSPTRADNEQFF	TGTGCCAGCAGCCCTACTAGGGCTGACAATGAGCAGTTCTTC
TRBJ2-1	TRBD1	TRBV20-1	-	CSAILDRVNEQFF	TGCAGTGCTATCTTGGACAGGGTTAATGAGCAGTTCTTC
TRBJ2-7	TRBD2	TRBV20-1	once	CSAQLGTSGAYEQYF	TGCAGTGCTCAGCTAGGGACTAGCGGGGCCTACGAGCAGTACTTC
TRBJ1-2	TRBD1	TRBV3-1	many	CASRSLMTGPFYGYTF	TGTGCCAGCAGGTCCCTCATGACAGGGCCCTTCTATGGCTACACCTTC
TRBJ1-5	-	TRBV2	-	CASKQPQHF	TGTGCCAGCAAGCAGCCCCAGCATTTT
TRBJ2-7	-	TRBV2	-	CASRQERGYYEQYF	TGTGCCAGCAGACAGGAACGGGGCTACTACGAGCAGTACTTC
TRBJ2-1	-	TRBV3-1	-	CASSQVGAGWSNEQFF	TGTGCCAGCAGCCAAGTTGGTGCGGGCTGGTCCAATGAGCAGTTCTTC
TRBJ1-2	TRBD1	TRBV20-1	-	CSARDSWAYRGYGYTF	TGCAGTGCGCGGGACAGCTGGGCTTATCGCGGCTATGGCTACACCTTC
TRBJ2-7	TRBD1	TRBV20-1	-	CSARAGTGTYEQYF	TGCAGTGCTAGAGCCGGGACAGGTACCTACGAGCAGTACTTC
TRBJ2-1	TRBD1	TRBV29-1	-	CSVEDPGTGNFRFF	TGCAGCGTTGAAGACCCTGGGACAGGGAATTTTCGGTTCTTC
TRBJ1-2	-	TRBV11-2	few	CASSLSGTPFFMRYTF	TGTGCCAGCAGCTTAAGCGGGACACCCTTTTTTATGCGCTACACCTTC
TRBJ2-5	-	TRBV5-1	-	CASSIQTQETQYF	TGCGCCAGCAGCATACAGACACAAGAGACCCAGTACTTC
TRBJ2-7	-	TRBV2	-	CASSEWGLGSYEQYF	TGTGCCAGCAGTGAATGGGGGCTGGGCTCCTACGAGCAGTACTTC
TRBJ2-1	TRBD2	TRBV6-2/TRBV6-3	few	CASINGVMGTSGGGEQFF	TGTGCCAGCATAAACGGCGTTATGGGGACTAGTGGCGGAGGTGAGCAGTTCTTC
TRBJ2-1	-	TRBV24-1	-	CATSVRTHSYNERFF	TGTGCCACCAGTGTGCGGACCCACTCCTACAATGAGCGGTTCTTC
TRBJ1-2	TRBD1	TRBV6-6	-	CASSSPDREAGYTF	TGTGCCAGCAGTTCCCCGGACAGGGAGGCCGGCTACACCTTC
TRBJ2-5	-	TRBV9	-	CASSVVDQETQYF	TGTGCCAGCAGCGTAGTTGACCAAGAGACCCAGTACTTC
TRBJ2-6	-	TRBV10-2	-	CASGVGASAGANVLTF	TGCGCCAGCGGGGTCGGGGCTAGTGCTGGGGCCAACGTCCTGACTTTC
TRBJ2-1	-	TRBV10-3	-	CAISPLSSYNEQFF	TGTGCCATCAGTCCCTTAAGCTCCTACAATGAGCAGTTCTTC
TRBJ2-7	TRBD2	TRBV2	-	CASRILAVSYEQYF	TGTGCCAGCAGGATCCTAGCGGTCTCCTACGAGCAGTACTTC
TRBJ2-1	TRBD2	TRBV3-1	-	CASTLLAGGLGEQFF	TGTGCCAGCACCTTACTAGCGGGAGGCTTGGGTGAGCAGTTCTTC
TRBJ2-7	-	TRBV29-1	few	CSVGEGGGRYEQYF	TGCAGCGTTGGGGAGGGGGGCGGCCGCTACGAGCAGTACTTC
TRBJ1-5	TRBD1	TRBV6-1	once	CASSGDRGALGQPQHF	TGTGCCAGCAGTGGCGACAGGGGGGCTCTAGGACAGCCCCAGCATTTT
TRBJ1-2	-	TRBV20-1	few	CSARDPGSYGYTF	TGCAGTGCTAGAGACCCAGGGAGCTATGGCTACACCTTC
TRBJ2-7	-	TRBV28	-	CASRPPAGYEQYF	TGTGCCAGCAGACCCCCGGCGGGCTACGAGCAGTACTTC
TRBJ2-1	-	TRBV10-3	-	CAISSEVPETQFF	TGTGCCATCAGCAGTGAGGTACCAGAGACCCAGTTCTTC
TRBJ2-7	TRBD2	TRBV6-5	-	CASGTSGYEQYF	TGTGCCAGCGGGACTAGCGGCTACGAGCAGTACTTC
TRBJ2-5	-	TRBV28	-	CASKPPLVETQYF	TGTGCCAGCAAACCCCCCCTAGTGGAGACCCAGTACTTC
TRBJ1-6	-	TRBV10-3	-	CASQGLSPYNSPLHF	TGTGCCTCACAGGGTCTGAGCCCCTATAATTCACCCCTCCACTTT
TRBJ2-1	-	TRBV12-3/TRBV12-4	few	CASSSMREQFF	TGTGCCAGCAGTTCTATGCGTGAGCAGTTCTTC